The 20 T cell receptor beta chains in this list originate from one sample, sequenced in a study of T cell responses to AZD1222 COVID-19 vaccine. This table comes from immunoSEQ multiplex PCR, and its TCRdb copy is limited to in-frame clones, with some not included. Among 30,000 to 35,000 clones listed, roughly 92% were seen once. The material was peripheral blood, obtained on day 0 of AZD1222 vaccination. Every receptor here comes from an adult in good health.

The rearrangement uses TRBV7-9 and TRBJ1-2, with 7 bases identical to TRBD1. The CDR3 consists of 15 residues. The J segment lost 8 bases and the V segment lost 7 bases, leaving 16 bases of the junction unmatched. The germline V gene has CDR1 SEHNR and CDR2 FQNEAQ (reference sequence). CDR3 amino acids: CASNSGTVNSGGYTF. The DNA of the CDR3 is TGTGCCAGCAACTCCGGGACAGTCAACTCGGGAGGCTACACCTTC.

V and J are TRBV5-4 and TRBJ2-5, with a possible D match to TRBD1 (7 bases). CDR1 and CDR2 (germline): SGHNT, YYREEE (reference sequence). Trimming pared 0 bases from V and 5 bases from J, leaving 14 bases between. The CDR3 has 15 amino acids. CDR3: CASSLAGGQIETQYF. CDR3 DNA sequence: TGTGCCAGCAGCTTGGCCGGGGGACAGATCGAGACCCAGTACTTC.

This chain connects TRBV14 to TRBJ1-1, with D unclear. The germline gives CDR1 SGHDN, CDR2 FVKESK. Between the trimmed V and J ends, which lost 0 bases and 8 bases, there was a span of 4 bases. The CDR3 is 11 amino acids. The DNA for the CDR3 is TGTGCCAGCAGCCAAGATACCGAAGCTTTCTTT. This sequence encodes CASSQDTEAFF.

The rearrangement uses TRBV11-2 and TRBJ1-2; 7 bases agree with TRBD1. Germline assignment: CDR1 SGHAT and CDR2 FQNNGV. The CDR3 extends over 13 amino acids. J gave up 10 bases and V 2 bases, and 7 bases lay outside the gene matches. The chain's CDR3 is CASSLRDRSYYTF. The CDR3 bases are TGTGCCAGCAGCTTAAGGGACAGAAGTTACTACACCTTC.

The chain has TRBV5-1 and TRBJ2-3, with D perhaps TRBD1 or TRBD2 (5 bases each). The CDR3 totals 15 residues. CDR1 SGHRS and CDR2 YFSETQ come from the germline V gene. Deletions cut 0 bases from V and 2 bases from J, with 10 bases between. CDR3 nucleotide sequence: TGCGCCAGCAGCTTGGATTGGGGGAACACAGATACGCAGTATTTT. Residues: CASSLDWGNTDTQYF.

The CDR3 reads CATRRDIVGGDEKLFF. In DNA form, the CDR3 reads TGTGCCACCCGCCGGGACATCGTTGGGGGTGATGAAAAACTGTTTTTT. The chain joins TRBV2 to TRBJ1-4; D possibly corresponds to TRBD1 (6 bases). The length of the CDR3 is 16 residues. V was clipped by 10 bases and J by 6 bases, with 24 bases between them. Germline assignment: CDR1 SNHLY and CDR2 FYNNEI.

V gene TRBV20-1 combines with J gene TRBJ2-3; D is ambiguous. The germline gives CDR1 DFQATT, CDR2 SNEGSKA (reference sequence). Trimming removed 7 bases from V and 5 bases from J, with 10 bases in between. The CDR3 extends over 11 amino acids. In DNA, the CDR3 is TGCAGTGTCTTCGCCGGAGATACGCAGTATTTT. Protein sequence: CSVFAGDTQYF.

This clone is a singleton in its sample. This rearrangement joins TRBV4-3 to TRBJ1-1; TRBD1 matches at 7 bases. Per germline, CDR1 LGHNA and CDR2 YSLEER. This CDR3 comprises 17 residues. V was pared by 0 bases and J by 3 bases, with 10 bases of the junction left unmatched. The CDR3 spells CASSQDDVQGDDTEAFF. DNA of the CDR3: TGCGCCAGCAGCCAAGATGACGTCCAGGGGGACGACACTGAAGCTTTCTTT.

The chain employs TRBV6-5 and TRBJ1-2, with TRBD1 matching 7 bases. The CDR3 loop spans 12 amino acids. Germline CDR1 MNHEY, CDR2 SVGAGI. V shed 6 bases, J shed 10 bases, and the junction held 8 bases outside the gene matches. CDR3 DNA: TGTGCCAGCAGCCCCGGGACAGACCTCTACACCTTC. Amino acids: CASSPGTDLYTF.

As for this clone: Relative to the germline gene, one junction end is altered; a read error may explain this. The chain carries TRBV19 and TRBJ1-6; D gene ambiguous. The CDR3 extends over 14 amino acids. Germline V CDR1 and CDR2: LNHDA, SQIVND (reference sequence). The CDR3 is CASSIGRVSSPPHF. CDR3 sequence (DNA): TGTGCCAGTAGTATCGGAAGGGTAAGCTCACCCCCCCACTTT.

The chain joins TRBV20-1 to TRBJ2-1; 10 bases are shared with TRBD2. Germline CDR1 reads DFQATT; CDR2 reads SNEGSKA (reference sequence). J lost 8 bases, V lost 3 bases, and 10 bases had no gene match. CDR3 length: 15 amino acids. The DNA of the CDR3 is TGCAGTGCTAGTAGCGGGAAGCGGGGGGGCCATGAGCAGTTCTTC. Translated, it gives CSASSGKRGGHEQFF.

V and J are TRBV2 and TRBJ1-5; tentative D call: TRBD1 (5 bases). The length of the CDR3 is 13 residues. Germline loops: CDR1 SNHLY, CDR2 FYNNEI. V was trimmed by 7 bases and J by 7 bases, leaving 14 bases between them. The CDR3 here is CASIQGVGQPQHF. CDR3 DNA sequence: TGTGCCAGCATCCAGGGAGTAGGGCAGCCCCAGCATTTT.

The J gene is TRBJ2-7, the V gene TRBV6-6, with no clear D. The CDR3 is 13 residues long. V was shortened by 6 bases and J by 2 bases, with 11 bases between the two germline ends. Germline V gene sequence: CDR1 MNHNY, CDR2 SVGAGI (reference sequence). The CDR3 region is CASSQVRAYEQYF. The CDR3 DNA is TGTGCCAGCAGCCAAGTCAGAGCCTACGAGCAGTACTTC.

V and J are TRBV6-5 and TRBJ1-6, with 9 bases lining up with TRBD1. The V gene's germline CDR1 is MNHEY and CDR2 SVGAGI. The CDR3 is 14 residues long. With 5 bases clipped from V and 10 bases from J, the junction kept 6 bases outside the gene matches. CDR3 sequence: CASSPGQGDSPLHF. The DNA for the CDR3 is TGTGCCAGCAGTCCGGGACAGGGTGACTCACCCCTCCACTTT.

The V and J genes are TRBV29-1 and TRBJ1-2; D gene unclear. Trimming removed 1 base at V and 8 bases at J, with 17 bases between. Germline loops: CDR1 SQVTM, CDR2 ANQGSEA. CDR3 length: 14 residues. The DNA of the CDR3 is TGCAGCGTTGAAGGCGTCCGCTCACCTAGCGGCTACACCTTC. The encoded protein is CSVEGVRSPSGYTF.

In this sample, this clone turned up once. The rearrangement links TRBV2 to TRBJ2-5; 8 bases line up with TRBD2. CDR1 is SNHLY, CDR2 FYNNEI, per germline. This CDR3 is built from 13 residues. The ends lost 5 bases at V and 7 bases at J; junction bases unmatched: 6. The CDR3 reads CASSFSGAVTQYF. The CDR3, as DNA: TGTGCCAGCAGTTTTAGCGGGGCGGTGACCCAGTACTTC.

V usage is TRBV3-1 (or the pseudogene TRBV3-2) and J usage is TRBJ1-1, with TRBD1 as a possible D gene (5 bases). CDR3 length: 13 residues. V shed 4 bases and J shed 2 bases, with 8 bases lying between them. Germline V CDR1 and CDR2: LGHDT, YNNKEL (reference sequence). Here the CDR3 reads CASSLRTNTEAFF. DNA for the CDR3: TGTGCCAGCAGCCTAAGGACAAACACTGAAGCTTTCTTT.

This sequence joins TRBV6-5 and TRBJ1-5, with 9 bases identical to TRBD1. V lost 6 bases to trimming and J lost 7 bases; unmatched junction nucleotides: 10. CDR3 length: 15 residues. Germline CDR1 MNHEY, CDR2 SVGAGI. DNA for the CDR3: TGTGCCAGCAGCCCCGGGACAGGGAGGTTCCAGCCCCAGCATTTT. Translating gives CASSPGTGRFQPQHF.

Only one count was recorded for this clone. The chain joins TRBV5-5 to TRBJ1-4; D unclear. With 6 bases removed from V and 5 bases from J, the gap between germline ends came to 11 bases. CDR3 length equals 13 residues. Germline values: CDR1 SGHKS, CDR2 YYEKEE (reference sequence). The CDR3: CASNEPGNEKLFF. DNA for the CDR3: TGTGCCAGCAACGAACCAGGAAATGAAAAACTGTTTTTT.

The chain employs TRBV6-5 and TRBJ1-1; 7 bases map to TRBD1. This CDR3 has 15 residues. Germline lookup yields CDR1 MNHEY and CDR2 SVGAGI. The junction had 7 bases not matched to a gene; V was cut back by 6 bases and J by 0 bases. The CDR3, as DNA: TGTGCCAGCAGCCAGGGGGGCACTATGAACACTGAAGCTTTCTTT. Its translation: CASSQGGTMNTEAFF.